The source of this T cell receptor (beta chain) is a study of CD8+CD57+ T cells in acquired aplastic anemia. As for the study in general: An average of roughly 2.9 ug of DNA was obtained from sorted CD4+ and CD8+ cells.

Overall study findings and caveats: Twenty-nine CD8+ CDR3 sequences were shared between patients and controls. Patients were compared with controls for CD8+ Simpson's diversity, and no significant difference emerged.

Genomic DNA constituted the template upon which TCR beta VDJ and CDR3 profiling was performed. Using its own MiXCR run on the reads, TCRdb lists one record per CDR3 protein. The sample yields some 160,000 distinct CDR3 sequences, around 48% seen once. The sample holds many counts of this clonotype. As yet, its antigen is unknown. The CDR3 covers 15 residues. Germline values: CDR1 KGHDR, CDR2 SFDVKD. Trimming shortened V by 4 bases and J by 5 bases, and 16 bases separated the two germline ends. Sequenced patients had shown CD8+CD57+ cell expansion by flow cytometry. Blood was sampled before the patients had received any therapy.

The specimen sequenced was sorted CD4+, CD8+, or CD8+CD57+ T cells (not recorded which) from PBMCs. The sequence was collected from a human donor with aplastic anemia. The V call is TRBV24-1, the J call TRBJ2-5, with D perhaps TRBD1 or TRBD2 (6 bases each). The CDR3 loop is CATSEGGRPGETQYF. The CDR3 coding sequence is TGTGCCACCAGTGAAGGGGGGCGCCCAGGGGAGACCCAGTACTTC.